The rows below give T cell receptor beta chains drawn from one sample of a study of cytomegalovirus exposure and HLA in healthy donors. This table comes from immunoSEQ multiplex PCR, and its TCRdb copy is limited to in-frame clones, with some not included. The sample carries 150,000 to 200,000 clones, 85% recorded once. Sequenced material: PBMCs. These receptors were obtained from a man under 40 in good health and CMV-seropositive. The CDR3 runs from the conserved cysteine through the conserved F or W. Fields, in order: J gene, V gene, CDR3 protein.

j_gene: TRBJ2-5; v_gene: TRBV6-5; CDR3aa: CASSYLSGGAWETQYF
j_gene: TRBJ2-3; v_gene: TRBV15; CDR3aa: CATSRDGWASGRADPDTQYF
j_gene: TRBJ2-7; v_gene: TRBV5-1; CDR3aa: CASSLAARAREQYF
j_gene: TRBJ2-3; v_gene: TRBV5-1; CDR3aa: CASSLGTSGEGDTQYF
j_gene: TRBJ2-1; v_gene: TRBV7-3; CDR3aa: CASSSSLTSGGHNEQFF
j_gene: TRBJ1-3; v_gene: TRBV5-6; CDR3aa: CASSRGQTSGNTIYF
j_gene: TRBJ2-3; v_gene: TRBV7-6; CDR3aa: CASSLRGDPTSGGGDTQYF
j_gene: TRBJ2-7; v_gene: TRBV25-1; CDR3aa: CASSEYELGGEQYF
j_gene: TRBJ2-2; v_gene: TRBV6-1; CDR3aa: CATWQLATFPGELFF
j_gene: TRBJ2-7; v_gene: TRBV13; CDR3aa: CASSPRDRSYEQYF
j_gene: TRBJ1-5; v_gene: TRBV4-1; CDR3aa: CASSQGSWTDQPQHF
j_gene: TRBJ1-6; v_gene: TRBV29-1; CDR3aa: CSVARDKDSPLHF